This T cell receptor (beta chain) was identified during a study of blood T cell repertoires in COVID-19. For the study at large: Italy, Spain and the United States were the sources of the convalescent and acute COVID-19 samples. Sources were T cells, B-cell-depleted T cells, or PBMCs; the material itself was cDNA or gDNA.

How the authors handled the data: Estimates of nucleated cell counts were drawn from the amplification of reference gene primers. The table came from immunoSEQ multiplex PCR; TCRdb's copy has only in-frame clones and leaves some out. Clonal size and the V and J genes are those of that table, whereas D and trimming came from the DNA. The data contain 250,000 to 300,000 clones, roughly nine tenths of them seen just once; the ten biggest clones take up more than 10%. The germline CDR1 and CDR2 sequences are SGHAT and FQNNGV. J lost 2 bases, V lost 2 bases, and 4 bases had no gene match. The CDR3 totals 15 residues.

The receptor was derived from a woman younger than 45 with COVID-19, enrolled during active disease. The sequencing sample was made of peripheral blood. The chain employs TRBV11-2 and TRBJ2-7; 9 bases map to TRBD2. CDR3 DNA sequence: TGTGCCAGCAGCTTACGAGCGGGGGGCCCCTACGAGCAGTACTTC. Its translation: CASSLRAGGPYEQYF.